Below are 24 T cell receptor beta chains sequenced from a single sample in a study of blood T cells in healthy people across ages. The use of a sample-barcoded 5' primer and a J-beta primer mix characterized a second PCR of about 6 to 12 cycles. TCRdb passed the 5' RACE reads through MiXCR, listing each CDR3 protein once. The repertoire holds about 580,000 distinct CDR3 sequences, around half seen once, with around 23% in the top ten. The specimen was blood. These TCRs come from a man older than 75 in good health.

This clonotype came up a few times. The chain couples TRBV7-2 to TRBJ2-3; D remains unclear. The ends were cut back, 1 base at V and 2 bases at J, with 7 bases in the middle. The germline V gene has CDR1 SGHTA and CDR2 FQGNSA. CDR3 length: 14 amino acids. The chain's CDR3 is CASSLGSHTDTQYF. In DNA form, the CDR3 reads TGTGCCAGCAGCTTAGGAAGCCACACAGATACGCAGTATTTT.

This clonotype has only a few counts. The chain links TRBV7-2 to TRBJ2-7; 7 bases map to TRBD2. The CDR3 length is 15 residues. The J segment lost 0 bases and the V segment lost 5 bases, leaving 7 bases of the junction unmatched. The germline CDR1 and CDR2 sequences are SGHTA and FQGNSA. The CDR3 coding sequence is TGTGCCAGCAGCCCATCTAGCGGCAACTCCTACGAGCAGTACTTC. It encodes CASSPSSGNSYEQYF.

The chain is built from TRBV5-5 and TRBJ2-7, with 9 bases lining up with TRBD1. J lost 4 bases, V lost 0 bases, and 11 bases had no gene match. Germline V gene lookup returns CDR1 SGHKS and CDR2 YYEKEE (reference sequence). The CDR3 spans 17 residues. CDR3 sequence: CASSLGSAGQGGYEQYF. The DNA of the CDR3 is TGTGCCAGCAGCTTGGGGTCGGCGGGACAGGGAGGTTACGAGCAGTACTTC. The variable domain in full, with the rest retrieved from reference TRBV5-5 and TRBJ2-7, is DAGVTQSPTHLIKTRGQQVTLRCSPISGHKSVSWYQQVLGQGPQFIFQYYEKEERGRGNFPDRFSARQFPNYSSELNVNALLLGDSALYLCASSLGSAGQGGYEQYFGPGTRLTVT.

The chain couples TRBV6-2 or TRBV6-3 to TRBJ2-5; D gene uncertain. The better agreement between TRBJ2-1 and the DNA end casts doubt on the J call. The germline CDR1 and CDR2 sequences are MNHEY and SVGEGT. The CDR3 consists of 15 residues. This CDR3 reads CASSSYSAPQETQFF. CDR3 nucleotides: TGTGCCAGCTCTTCCTACAGCGCCCCCCAAGAGACCCAGTTCTTC.

There are a few counts of this clonotype. The chain links TRBV25-1 to TRBJ2-1; TRBD1 agrees at 10 bases. This CDR3 has 18 amino acids. After removal of 4 bases from V and 0 bases from J, the junction contained 9 bases not matched to a gene. Germline V CDR1 and CDR2: MGHDK, SYGVNS. The CDR3 loop is CASSGRLDRGGSYNEQFF. The CDR3 nucleotides are TGTGCCAGCAGTGGCCGTTTGGACAGGGGGGGCTCCTACAATGAGCAGTTCTTC.

This clonotype was counted between two and nine times. The rearrangement uses TRBV29-1 and TRBJ2-7; possible D gene TRBD2, 6 bases. The CDR3 runs 13 residues. Germline lookup yields CDR1 SQVTM and CDR2 ANQGSEA. V was cut by 6 bases and J by 4 bases, with 16 bases left in between. The CDR3 DNA reads TGCAGCGTCCGGGACTCGTCGGAGTACGAGCAGTACTTC. As protein: CSVRDSSEYEQYF.

This chain connects TRBV25-1 to TRBJ1-4; tentative D call: TRBD1 (5 bases). Trimming cost V 6 bases and J 15 bases, with 17 bases left between them. There are 12 residues in the CDR3. The V gene's germline CDR1 is MGHDK and CDR2 SYGVNS. The CDR3 DNA reads as TGTGCCAGCAGGGAAGATAGGGGCTCTGTGTTTTTT. Translation: CASREDRGSVFF.

This clonotype was detected only a few times. The gene calls are TRBV5-1 and TRBJ2-1; the D is unclear. CDR3 length equals 13 residues. CDR1 and CDR2 (germline): SGHRS, YFSETQ. Trimming pared 1 base from V and 6 bases from J, leaving 8 bases between. In nucleotides, the CDR3 is TGCGCCAGCAGCTTGTGGACGTCCAATGAGCAGTTCTTC. It is translated as CASSLWTSNEQFF.

The J gene is TRBJ2-3, the V gene TRBV6-2 or TRBV6-3; 8 bases match TRBD2. This CDR3 is 12 amino acids long. Trimming took 6 bases from V and 5 from J; bases not matched to a gene: 1. The germline V gene encodes CDR1 MNHEY and CDR2 SVGEGT. The CDR3 region has the DNA TGTGCCAGCAGGCTAGCGGGAGATACGCAGTATTTT. Translation gives CASRLAGDTQYF.

This clonotype has a handful of counts. The J gene is TRBJ2-1, the V gene TRBV20-1; 11 bases line up with TRBD2. The V and J ends lost 1 base and 7 bases, in that order; junction bases with no gene match: 18. Germline V gives CDR1 DFQATT, CDR2 SNEGSKA (reference sequence). The CDR3 totals 19 residues. The CDR3 is CSARGPGLAGGSVGNEQFF. The DNA of the CDR3 is TGCAGTGCTAGAGGCCCCGGGCTAGCGGGGGGTTCGGTGGGGAATGAGCAGTTCTTC.

This clonotype was found once. For the CDR3, the DNA is TGTGCCAGCAGTCACGAAGCGGGAGGATGGGCCAAAAACACTCAGTACTTC. Translated, it gives CASSHEAGGWAKNTQYF. The chain carries TRBV6-8 and TRBJ2-5, with 9 positions matching TRBD2. This CDR3 spans 17 amino acids. V gave up 5 bases and J gave up 11 bases; unmatched junction bases: 21. Germline-derived CDR1 and CDR2 are MNHGY and SAAAGT.

The rearrangement joins TRBV29-1 to TRBJ2-7, with 7 bases aligning to TRBD2. The CDR3 sequence is 14 residues long. J gave up 7 bases and V 8 bases, and 17 bases lay outside the gene matches. CDR1 is SQVTM and CDR2 is ANQGSEA in the germline V gene. For the CDR3, the DNA is TGCAGCCCCGGGCGGCTAGCGGTTTACAATGAGCAGTACTTC. This gives the protein CSPGRLAVYNEQYF.

This clonotype has just a few counts. A much larger clone is a single base away; this may be a read error. The CDR3 bases are TGTGCCAGCAGTGACGGACAGGGGAACACTGAAGCTTTCTTT. Protein sequence: CASSDGQGNTEAFF. The V gene is TRBV6-6, the J gene TRBJ1-1; TRBD1 matches at 8 bases. Per the germline V gene, CDR1 is MNHNY and CDR2 is SVGAGI (reference sequence). Trimming at V came to 5 bases and at J to 1 base, leaving 3 bases not matched to a gene. This CDR3 has 14 amino acids.

Only a few counts were recorded for this clonotype. The rearrangement uses TRBV6-2 or TRBV6-3 and TRBJ2-1; D is possibly TRBD1 (6 bases). Trimming removed 6 bases from V and 3 bases from J, with 12 bases in between. The CDR3 runs 14 residues. CDR1 and CDR2 (germline): MNHEY, SVGEGT. The CDR3 protein is CASRGTGYYNEQFF. CDR3 DNA: TGTGCCAGCAGGGGCACAGGGTACTACAATGAGCAGTTCTTC.

This clonotype was seen a handful of times. This rearrangement joins TRBV20-1 to TRBJ2-5; D is possibly TRBD2 (6 bases). The ends were cut back, 6 bases at V and 2 bases at J, with 13 bases in the middle. The germline gives CDR1 DFQATT, CDR2 SNEGSKA (reference sequence). CDR3 length: 13 amino acids. The CDR3 coding sequence is TGCAGTGCCTTTGCGGGGAATCAAGAGACCCAGTACTTC. It codes for CSAFAGNQETQYF.

This clonotype was recorded a few times. This chain links TRBV27 with TRBJ2-3; D gene ambiguous. V lost 5 bases to trimming and J lost 1 base, with 10 bases between them. The CDR3 loop spans 14 amino acids. From germline, CDR1 is MNHEY and CDR2 SMNVEV (reference sequence). Written as DNA, the CDR3 is TGTGCCAGCAGTCAGTTAGACGGCACAGATACGCAGTATTTT. Its translation: CASSQLDGTDTQYF.

The chain has TRBV7-2 and TRBJ2-5, with D perhaps matching TRBD1 or TRBD2 (5 bases each). CDR1 and CDR2 from the germline V gene are SGHTA and FQGNSA. Trimming shortened V by 3 bases and J by 5 bases, and 10 bases separated the two germline ends. The CDR3 covers 13 residues. CDR3 in amino acids: CASSFGAGETQYF. CDR3 nucleotide sequence: TGTGCCAGCAGCTTCGGGGCTGGGGAGACCCAGTACTTC.

This clonotype turned up a few times. J is TRBJ1-1 and V is TRBV29-1, with 8 positions matching TRBD1. The CDR3 loop spans 12 amino acids. The V gene's germline CDR1 is SQVTM and CDR2 ANQGSEA. Unmatched junction bases numbered 2, after V lost 7 bases and J lost 1 base. CDR3 loop: CSADRGNTEAFF. CDR3 coding DNA: TGCAGCGCTGACAGGGGGAACACTGAAGCTTTCTTT.

This sequence joins TRBV29-1 and TRBJ2-1, with no clear D. CDR3 length equals 13 residues. Trimming pared 3 bases from V and 0 bases from J, leaving 6 bases between. Per the germline V gene, CDR1 is SQVTM and CDR2 is ANQGSEA. Here the CDR3 reads CSVDKSSYNEQFF. The CDR3 bases are TGCAGCGTTGACAAAAGCTCCTACAATGAGCAGTTCTTC.

V is TRBV7-2 and J is TRBJ2-1, with 16 bases identical to TRBD2. The CDR3 has 17 amino acids. V shed 4 bases and J 13 bases; nucleotides not matched to a gene: 13. Germline lookup yields CDR1 SGHTA and CDR2 FQGNSA. The CDR3, as DNA: TGTGCCAGCAGCTCGGGACTAGCGGGAGGGCGTGGAGAGACCCAGTTCTTC. Encoded protein: CASSSGLAGGRGETQFF.

V usage is TRBV5-1 and J usage is TRBJ1-6; D possibly corresponds to TRBD1 (6 bases). The germline V gene has CDR1 SGHRS and CDR2 YFSETQ. The CDR3 has 18 amino acids. V shed 4 bases and J shed 5 bases, with 22 bases lying between them. In DNA form, the CDR3 reads TGCGCCAGCAGCCCAGCCGGCGACGGGACAAAGAATAATTCACCCCTCCACTTT. Protein product: CASSPAGDGTKNNSPLHF.

On this clonotype itself: At one end the junction does not follow the germline gene, possibly because of a read error. The chain uses TRBV6-6 and TRBJ1-3, with D unresolved. The CDR3 is 16 residues long. Per germline, CDR1 MNHNY and CDR2 SVGAGI (reference sequence). This CDR3 reads CASSYSAIEGGSTIYF. In DNA, the CDR3 is TGTGCCAGCAGTTACTCGGCCATAGAAGGTGGAAGCACCATATATTTT.

The chain combines TRBV29-1 with TRBJ1-4; the D gene is possibly TRBD1 (6 bases). Trimming cost V 3 bases and J 12 bases, with 14 bases left between them. Germline V lookup: CDR1 SQVTM, CDR2 ANQGSEA. This CDR3 region has 12 residues. CDR3 bases: TGCAGCGTTGACCAGGGGAGTACGGAACTGTTTTTT. This encodes CSVDQGSTELFF.

J is TRBJ1-1 and V is TRBV20-1, with D unclear. The V gene lost 3 bases and the J gene lost 2 bases, with 13 bases spanning the gap. The CDR3 length is 14 residues. Germline V gives CDR1 DFQATT, CDR2 SNEGSKA (reference sequence). CDR3 sequence: CSASRDGINTEAFF. As DNA, the CDR3 is TGCAGTGCTAGTCGCGACGGAATTAACACTGAAGCTTTCTTT.